The table lists the clone carrying this TCR beta chain with a few counts. The sample originates from a study of blood T cell repertoires in COVID-19. Overall study: Acute and convalescent COVID-19 specimens originated in the United States, Italy and Spain. T cells, B-cell-depleted T cells, or PBMCs provided the cDNA or gDNA that served as material.

Original data processing: Scientists estimated how many nucleated cells there were by amplifying reference gene primers. The method was immunoSEQ multiplex PCR; TCRdb's version includes in-frame clones alone and lacks a portion of them. Clonal size and the V and J genes are those of that table, whereas D and trimming came from the DNA. The table shows some 120,000 clones, with roughly 80% occurring only once. V shed 0 bases and J shed 0 bases, with 10 bases lying between them. CDR3 length equals 16 residues. Germline assignment: CDR1 LNHDA and CDR2 SQIVND (reference sequence). The sequence derives from a man in his sixties or seventies with acute or convalescent COVID-19. The chain couples TRBV19 to TRBJ2-3, with D uncertain. The sequenced sample consisted of peripheral blood. The CDR3 nucleotides read TGTGCCAGTAGTATAGAACAGAACAAGAGCACAGATACGCAGTATTTT. It specifies CASSIEQNKSTDTQYF.